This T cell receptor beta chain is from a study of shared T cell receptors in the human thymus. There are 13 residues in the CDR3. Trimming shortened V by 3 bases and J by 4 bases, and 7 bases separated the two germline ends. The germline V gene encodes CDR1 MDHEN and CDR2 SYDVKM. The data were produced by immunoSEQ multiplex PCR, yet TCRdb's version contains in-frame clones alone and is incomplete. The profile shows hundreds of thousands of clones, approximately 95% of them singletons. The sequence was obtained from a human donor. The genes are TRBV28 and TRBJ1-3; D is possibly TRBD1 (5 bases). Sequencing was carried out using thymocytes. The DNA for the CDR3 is TGTGCCAGCAGTTTGGGGGGGGGAAACACCATATATTTT. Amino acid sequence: CASSLGGGNTIYF.